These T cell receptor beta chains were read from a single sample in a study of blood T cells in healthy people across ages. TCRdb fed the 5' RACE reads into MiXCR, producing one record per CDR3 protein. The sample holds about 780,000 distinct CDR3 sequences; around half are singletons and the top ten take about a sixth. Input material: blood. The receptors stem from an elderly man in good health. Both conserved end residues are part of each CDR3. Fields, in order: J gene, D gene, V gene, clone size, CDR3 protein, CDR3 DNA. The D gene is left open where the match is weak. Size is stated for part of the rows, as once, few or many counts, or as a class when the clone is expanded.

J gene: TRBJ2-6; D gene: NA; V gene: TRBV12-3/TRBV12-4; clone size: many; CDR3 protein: CASSPRAGANVLTF; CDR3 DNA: TGTGCCAGCAGTCCCCGGGCCGGGGCCAACGTCCTGACTTTC
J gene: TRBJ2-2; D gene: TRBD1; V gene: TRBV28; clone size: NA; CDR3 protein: CASSSPWTGADTGELFF; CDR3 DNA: TGTGCCAGCAGTTCGCCGTGGACAGGGGCAGACACCGGGGAGCTGTTTTTT
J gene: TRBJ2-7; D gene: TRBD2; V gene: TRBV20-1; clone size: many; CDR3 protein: CSARGLAGEASEQYF; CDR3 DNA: TGCAGTGCTAGAGGACTAGCGGGAGAGGCCAGCGAGCAGTACTTC
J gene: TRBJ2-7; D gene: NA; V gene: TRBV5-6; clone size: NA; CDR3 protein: CASRKPGYEQYF; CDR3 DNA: TGTGCCAGCAGAAAACCCGGTTACGAGCAGTACTTC
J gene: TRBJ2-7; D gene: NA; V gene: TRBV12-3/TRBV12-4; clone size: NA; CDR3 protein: CASASRTDSYEQYF; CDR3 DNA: TGTGCCAGTGCCTCCCGGACGGACTCCTACGAGCAGTACTTC
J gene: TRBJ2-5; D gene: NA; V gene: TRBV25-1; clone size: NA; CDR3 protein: CASSEYKGGTQYF; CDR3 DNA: TGTGCCAGCAGTGAATACAAGGGCGGGACCCAGTACTTC
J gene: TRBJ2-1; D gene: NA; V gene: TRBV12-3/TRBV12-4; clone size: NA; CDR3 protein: CAGSLGTNNEQFF; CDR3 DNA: TGTGCCGGCAGTTTAGGGACGAACAATGAGCAGTTCTTC
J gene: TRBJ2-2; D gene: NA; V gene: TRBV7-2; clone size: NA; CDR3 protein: CASSLYRNTGELFF; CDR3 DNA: TGTGCCAGCAGCTTATACCGAAACACCGGGGAGCTGTTTTTT
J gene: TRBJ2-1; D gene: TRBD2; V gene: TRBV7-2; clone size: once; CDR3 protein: CASSHPAGIGEQFF; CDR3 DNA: TGTGCCAGCAGCCACCCAGCGGGAATCGGTGAGCAGTTCTTC
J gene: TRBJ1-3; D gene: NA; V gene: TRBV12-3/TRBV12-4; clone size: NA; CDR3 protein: CASSFGEVAYSGNTIYF; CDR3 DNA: TGTGCCAGCAGTTTTGGGGAGGTCGCTTACTCTGGAAACACCATATATTTT
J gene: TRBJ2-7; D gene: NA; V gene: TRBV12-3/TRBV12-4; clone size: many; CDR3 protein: CASSFEGSEQYF; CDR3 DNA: TGTGCCAGCAGTTTTGAGGGGAGCGAGCAGTACTTC
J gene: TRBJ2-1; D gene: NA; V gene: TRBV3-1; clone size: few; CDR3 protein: CASSQGATSGDEQFF; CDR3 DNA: TGTGCCAGCAGCCAAGGGGCGACTAGTGGCGATGAGCAGTTCTTC
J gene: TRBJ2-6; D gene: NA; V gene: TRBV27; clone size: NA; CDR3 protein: CASASGANVLTF; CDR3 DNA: TGTGCCAGCGCTTCTGGGGCCAACGTCCTGACTTTC
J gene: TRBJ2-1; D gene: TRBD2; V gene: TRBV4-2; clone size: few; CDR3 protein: CASSSGLAGEFYEQFF; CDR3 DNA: TGTGCCAGCAGCTCGGGACTAGCGGGAGAGTTCTATGAGCAGTTCTTC
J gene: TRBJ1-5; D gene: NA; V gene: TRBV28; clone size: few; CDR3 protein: CASINPGYQPQHF; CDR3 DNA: TGTGCCAGCATCAACCCGGGGTATCAGCCCCAGCATTTT
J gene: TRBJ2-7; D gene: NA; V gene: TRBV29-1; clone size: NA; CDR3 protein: CSVEGTYNEQYF; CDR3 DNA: TGCAGCGTAGAGGGAACGTACAATGAGCAGTACTTC
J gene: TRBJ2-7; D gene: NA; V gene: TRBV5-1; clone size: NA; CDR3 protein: CASSLETGDEQYF; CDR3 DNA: TGCGCCAGCAGCTTGGAGACGGGGGACGAGCAGTACTTC
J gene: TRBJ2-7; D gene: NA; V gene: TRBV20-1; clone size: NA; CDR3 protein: CSANRGRVTDEQYF; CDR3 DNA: TGCAGTGCTAACCGTGGCAGGGTAACCGACGAGCAGTACTTC